Listed here are 3 T cell receptor beta chains from one sample, sequenced in a study of PD-L1 blockade in urothelial cancer. Profiled with immunoSEQ multiplex PCR; TCRdb holds only in-frame clones, not every one. Of 20,000 to 30,000 clones in the sample, 84% were seen once. The sequencing here drew on PBMCs, taken around atezolizumab (anti-PD-L1) treatment. The receptors were gathered from a man between 65 and 85 years old with urothelial cancer.

The V call is TRBV30, the J call TRBJ1-1, with D possibly being TRBD1 (5 bases). With 1 base removed from V and 4 bases from J, the gap between germline ends came to 19 bases. This CDR3 spans 16 amino acids. Germline CDR1 reads GTSNPN; CDR2 reads SVGIG (reference sequence). CDR3 protein: CAWSARMGLRGTEAFF. Here the CDR3 DNA reads TGTGCCTGGAGTGCTCGGATGGGGTTAAGGGGCACTGAAGCTTTCTTT.

This clone was found once. CDR3 sequence reads: CASSDLAGSSYNEQFF. The CDR3 DNA reads TGTGCCAGCAGCGATTTAGCGGGAAGCTCCTACAATGAGCAGTTCTTC. The chain uses TRBV9 and TRBJ2-1; TRBD2 agrees at 8 bases. Germline V lookup: CDR1 SGDLS, CDR2 YYNGEE. The CDR3 sequence is 16 residues long. V lost 3 bases to trimming and J lost 0 bases; unmatched junction nucleotides: 5.

This chain connects TRBV10-3 to TRBJ2-2, with 9 bases aligning to TRBD1. Trimming removed 3 bases from V and 5 bases from J; junction bases left unmatched: 7. The CDR3 is 16 amino acids. Germline V gene data show CDR1 as ENHRY and CDR2 as SYGVKD. The CDR3 spells CAISDRDRAGTGELFF. In DNA form, the CDR3 reads TGTGCCATCAGTGACCGGGACAGGGCGGGGACCGGGGAGCTGTTTTTT.